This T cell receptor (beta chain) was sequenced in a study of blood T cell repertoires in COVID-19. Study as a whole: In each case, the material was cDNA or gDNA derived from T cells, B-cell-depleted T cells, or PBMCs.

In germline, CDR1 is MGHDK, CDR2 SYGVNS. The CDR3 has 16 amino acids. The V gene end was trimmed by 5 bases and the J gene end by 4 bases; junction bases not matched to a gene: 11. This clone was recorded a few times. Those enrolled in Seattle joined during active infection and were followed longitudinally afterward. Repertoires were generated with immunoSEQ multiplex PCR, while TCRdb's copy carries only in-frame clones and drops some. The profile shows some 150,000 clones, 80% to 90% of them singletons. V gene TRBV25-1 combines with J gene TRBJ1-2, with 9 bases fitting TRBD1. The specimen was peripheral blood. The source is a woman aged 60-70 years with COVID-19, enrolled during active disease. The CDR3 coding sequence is TGTGCCAGCAGTAGGACAGGGGCCACCCTTGTCTATGGCTACACCTTC. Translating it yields CASSRTGATLVYGYTF.